This is a list of T cell receptor beta chains from one sample in a study of T cells in severe cutaneous drug reactions. TCRdb reprocessed the multiplex PCR reads and stores each CDR3 protein as one record, lacking DNA. The sample includes thousands of distinct CDR3 sequences. The sequenced sample consisted of cells from a skin blister. Receptors were obtained from a human donor with a severe cutaneous adverse drug reaction. The CDR3 runs from the conserved cysteine through the conserved F or W.

CDR3	V	J
CASSQGQGEAFF	TRBV13	TRBJ1-1
CASAWVPGTEAFF	TRBV12-3/TRBV12-4	TRBJ1-1
CASSLLGYYEQYF	TRBV28	TRBJ2-7
CASSTLPPLAGGPLETQYF	TRBV6-5	TRBJ2-5
CASSHPGQGAYEQYF	TRBV11-2	TRBJ2-7
CASSPRQAGTYNEQFF	TRBV12-3/TRBV12-4	TRBJ2-1
CASKQGQEASQPQHF	TRBV19	TRBJ1-5
CASSHTLNSYEQYF	TRBV6-5	TRBJ2-7
CASSDPTGGDNNEQFF	TRBV6-2/TRBV6-3	TRBJ2-1
CASSLENRVPEQYF	TRBV13	TRBJ2-7
CASSLRRSFNQPQHF	TRBV28	TRBJ1-5
CASSLNLWLAGTDTQYF	TRBV11-3	TRBJ2-3
CASSLAPPGTYEQYF	TRBV12-3/TRBV12-4	TRBJ2-7
CASSPAGQGYQPQHF	TRBV5-5	TRBJ1-5
CSVEGGRGHTYEQYF	TRBV29-1	TRBJ2-7
CASSPRVIDEQFF	TRBV18	TRBJ2-1
CASSSGTGNQPQHF	TRBV27	TRBJ1-5
CASSPAPLNTEAFF	TRBV9	TRBJ1-1
CAISSLLDNEQFF	TRBV27	TRBJ2-1
CASSFLEQGYEQYF	TRBV28	TRBJ2-7
CSAEAGAVLYEQYF	TRBV20-1	TRBJ2-7
CSVVSGDSYEQYF	TRBV29-1	TRBJ2-7